This T cell receptor (beta chain) was identified during a study of control samples from healthy donors and cancer patients. Profiling relied on immunoSEQ multiplex PCR, and the TCRdb table lists in-frame clones only, not all of them. The data show tens of thousands of clones, approximately 80% seen once. The CDR3 contains 14 residues. The V gene's germline CDR1 is MGHRA and CDR2 YSYEKL. V gave up 3 bases and J gave up 7 bases; unmatched junction bases: 4. The rearrangement uses TRBV4-1 and TRBJ1-5, with TRBD1 matching over 9 bases. The TCR originated in a man between 60 and 75 years old with head and neck cancer. The source material was PBMCs. CDR3: CASSQGQGWQPQHF. The DNA of the CDR3 is TGCGCCAGCAGCCAGGGACAGGGCTGGCAGCCCCAGCATTTT.